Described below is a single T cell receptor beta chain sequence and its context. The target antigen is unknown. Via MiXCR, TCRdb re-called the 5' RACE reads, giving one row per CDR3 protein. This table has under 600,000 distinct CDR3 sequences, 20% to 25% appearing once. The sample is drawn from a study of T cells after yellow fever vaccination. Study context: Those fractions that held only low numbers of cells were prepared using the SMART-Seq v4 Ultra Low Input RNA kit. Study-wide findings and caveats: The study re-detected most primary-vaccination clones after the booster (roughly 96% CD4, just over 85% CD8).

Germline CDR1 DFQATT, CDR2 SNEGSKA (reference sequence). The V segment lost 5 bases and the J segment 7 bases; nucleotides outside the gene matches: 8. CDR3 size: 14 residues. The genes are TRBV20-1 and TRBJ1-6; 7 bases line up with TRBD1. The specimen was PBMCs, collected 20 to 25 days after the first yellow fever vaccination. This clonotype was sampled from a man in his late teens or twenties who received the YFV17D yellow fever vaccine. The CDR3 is CSAFETGWNSPLHF. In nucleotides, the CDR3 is TGCAGTGCTTTTGAGACAGGGTGGAATTCACCCCTCCACTTT.